The 31 T cell receptor beta chains given below trace back to one sample, sequenced in a study of blood T cell repertoires in COVID-19. The method was immunoSEQ multiplex PCR; TCRdb's version includes in-frame clones alone and lacks a portion of them. There are some 350,000 clones in the sample; 80% to 90% occur only once, and roughly 3% lies in the top ten. Material for sequencing was peripheral blood. The source is a man between 25 and 39 years old with active or convalescent COVID-19.

The genes are TRBV7-2 and TRBJ1-5, with TRBD1 matching 7 bases. Germline values: CDR1 SGHTA, CDR2 FQGNSA. The CDR3 is 13 amino acids. Trimming removed 5 bases from V and 7 bases from J; junction bases left unmatched: 5. This CDR3 is CASSLYRGQPQHF. The DNA for the CDR3 is TGTGCCAGCAGCCTCTACAGGGGCCAGCCCCAGCATTTT.

This rearrangement joins TRBV20-1 to TRBJ2-7; D might be TRBD2 (5 bases). The germline gives CDR1 DFQATT, CDR2 SNEGSKA (reference sequence). This CDR3 is built from 11 residues. V was clipped by 7 bases and J by 1 base, with 8 bases between them. CDR3 sequence: CSGGLSYEQYF. The CDR3 DNA reads as TGCAGTGGAGGGCTTTCCTACGAGCAGTACTTC.

The chain is built from TRBV5-1 and TRBJ1-1; TRBD1 matches at 7 bases. Trimming removed 4 bases from V and 3 bases from J; junction bases left unmatched: 6. This CDR3 is 14 amino acids long. CDR1 and CDR2 from the germline V gene are SGHRS and YFSETQ. Written as DNA, the CDR3 is TGCGCCAGCAGCGGAAGACAGGGCTACACTGAAGCTTTCTTT. Translating gives CASSGRQGYTEAFF.

DNA for the CDR3: TGTGCCAGCAGCCCCGGCGGGCAGACAGGGAACCAGCCCCAGCATTTT. It encodes CASSPGGQTGNQPQHF. This chain joins TRBV9 and TRBJ1-5; 7 bases align to TRBD1. Trimming at V came to 4 bases and at J to 7 bases, leaving 14 bases not matched to a gene. CDR1 SGDLS and CDR2 YYNGEE come from the germline V gene. The CDR3 spans 16 residues.

The CDR3 DNA follows: TGTGCCAGTAGACCTATCGGAGGGACGGGTAGGGATGGCTACACCTTC. It encodes CASRPIGGTGRDGYTF. The chain uses TRBV19 and TRBJ1-2; D is perhaps TRBD1 (5 bases). V lost 6 bases and J lost 6, with 23 bases in between. This CDR3 contains 16 residues. Germline V lookup: CDR1 LNHDA, CDR2 SQIVND (reference sequence). Together with reference TRBV19 and TRBJ1-2, the CDR3 gives the full variable domain: DGGITQSPKYLFRKEGQNVTLSCEQNLNHDAMYWYRQDPGQGLRLIYYSQIVNDFQKGDIAEGYSVSREKKESFPLTVTSAQKNPTAFYLCASRPIGGTGRDGYTFGSGTRLTVV.

This clone was seen once. The J gene is TRBJ2-1, the V gene TRBV30; D perhaps matches TRBD1 (6 bases). Trimming removed 3 bases at V and 8 bases at J, with 17 bases between. Germline V gene lookup returns CDR1 GTSNPN and CDR2 SVGIG (reference sequence). The CDR3 spans 14 residues. The CDR3 protein is CAWSLISGAHEQFF. CDR3 DNA: TGTGCCTGGAGCCTAATTTCAGGGGCCCATGAGCAGTTCTTC.

The gene calls are TRBV12-5 and TRBJ2-5; 10 bases are shared with TRBD2. Germline V gene data show CDR1 as LGHNT and CDR2 as FRNRAP. There are 19 residues in the CDR3. Losses at the gene ends were 0 bases for V and 4 bases for J; bases not matched to a gene: 14. This CDR3 is CASGLVTAPGLAIGETQYF. The CDR3 region has the DNA TGTGCTAGTGGTTTGGTAACGGCCCCGGGACTAGCGATAGGAGAGACCCAGTACTTC.

This sequence joins TRBV5-1 and TRBJ2-3, with 13 bases fitting TRBD2. This CDR3 is built from 16 residues. With 4 bases clipped from V and 4 bases from J, the junction kept 6 bases outside the gene matches. The germline V gene encodes CDR1 SGHRS and CDR2 YFSETQ. CDR3 coding DNA: TGCGCCAGCAGCGGCGGACTAGCGGGAGTTCCAGATACGCAGTATTTT. This gives the protein CASSGGLAGVPDTQYF.

The chain has TRBV2 and TRBJ2-7; 8 bases map to TRBD1. Unmatched junction bases numbered 11, after V lost 5 bases and J lost 8 bases. This CDR3 is 14 amino acids long. Germline CDR1 reads SNHLY; CDR2 reads FYNNEI. The CDR3 bases are TGTGCCAGCAGTTTGGGGGCAGGGGGCGCGCAGCAGTACTTC. It translates to CASSLGAGGAQQYF. The whole variable domain, filled in from reference TRBV2 and TRBJ2-7, reads EPEVTQTPSHQVTQMGQEVILRCVPISNHLYFYWYRQILGQKVEFLVSFYNNEISEKSEIFDDQFSVERPDGSNFTLKIRSTKLEDSAMYFCASSLGAGGAQQYFGPGTRLTVT.

The chain employs TRBV30 and TRBJ1-2; 9 nucleotides align to TRBD1. The CDR3 is made up of 13 amino acids. V was pared by 6 bases and J by 7 bases, with 9 bases of the junction left unmatched. CDR1 is GTSNPN and CDR2 is SVGIG in the germline V gene (reference sequence). Here the CDR3 reads CACTGTGTGGYTF. The DNA of the CDR3 is TGTGCCTGCACCGGGACAGGGACTGGTGGCTACACCTTC.

V is TRBV5-1 and J is TRBJ2-3; D ambiguous. The germline V gene encodes CDR1 SGHRS and CDR2 YFSETQ. The CDR3 is 13 amino acids. V lost 1 base and J lost 4, with 7 bases in between. The CDR3 region is CASSLREPDTQYF. The CDR3 DNA reads as TGCGCCAGCAGCTTGCGAGAGCCAGATACGCAGTATTTT. The complete variable domain, with remaining parts taken from reference TRBV5-1 and TRBJ2-3, reads KAGVTQTPRYLIKTRGQQVTLSCSPISGHRSVSWYQQTPGQGLQFLFEYFSETQRNKGNFPGRFSGRQFSNSRSEMNVSTLELGDSALYLCASSLREPDTQYFGPGTRLTVL.

A remark on this clone: The sample contains more than one DNA sequence encoding this CDR3. The V call is TRBV3-1 (or the pseudogene TRBV3-2), the J call TRBJ1-2; D might be TRBD1 (6 bases). This CDR3 contains 14 residues. The germline V gene encodes CDR1 LGHDT and CDR2 YNNKEL (reference sequence). V was clipped by 4 bases and J by 3 bases, with 12 bases between them. In nucleotides, the CDR3 is TGTGCCAGCAGCCCCCAAGGGGGGGACTATGGCTACACCTTC. As protein: CASSPQGGDYGYTF.

CDR3 region: CASSLVGEPRSGYTF. The DNA for the CDR3 is TGTGCCAGCAGCTTAGTAGGTGAACCTCGGAGCGGCTACACCTTC. The chain joins TRBV7-9 to TRBJ1-2, with no clear D. The CDR3 is 15 amino acids. Germline values: CDR1 SEHNR, CDR2 FQNEAQ (reference sequence). With 1 base removed from V and 8 bases from J, the gap between germline ends came to 17 bases.

The chain employs TRBV4-3 and TRBJ2-5; D possibly corresponds to TRBD1 (6 bases). V shed 1 base and J shed 1 base, with 10 bases lying between them. CDR1 is LGHNA and CDR2 is YSLEER in the germline V gene. There are 15 residues in the CDR3. As DNA, the CDR3 is TGCGCCAGCAGCCAAGGATTGGGGGCCCAAGAGACCCAGTACTTC. Its translation is CASSQGLGAQETQYF.

The J gene is TRBJ2-1, the V gene TRBV29-1, with a possible D match to TRBD2 (6 bases). V was pared by 3 bases and J by 5 bases, with 14 bases between. Germline V gene lookup returns CDR1 SQVTM and CDR2 ANQGSEA. The CDR3 loop spans 14 amino acids. Here the CDR3 reads CSVDPLALNNEQFF. The DNA of the CDR3 is TGCAGCGTTGATCCGCTAGCGCTAAACAATGAGCAGTTCTTC.

Here the CDR3 reads CASSLAPGDAGELFF. As DNA, the CDR3 is TGTGCCAGCAGCTTAGCTCCAGGGGACGCCGGGGAGCTGTTTTTT. The V gene is TRBV7-2, the J gene TRBJ2-2; D possibly corresponds to TRBD1 (6 bases). The CDR3 totals 15 residues. Per germline, CDR1 SGHTA and CDR2 FQGNSA. V lost 0 bases to trimming and J lost 6 bases, with 11 bases between them.

The chain has TRBV6-2 or TRBV6-3 and TRBJ2-4; 7 nucleotides match TRBD2. CDR1 and CDR2 (germline): MNHEY, SVGEGT. This CDR3 has 15 amino acids. Trimming cost V 6 bases and J 5 bases; bases outside gene matches: 10. CDR3 nucleotide sequence: TGTGCCAGCAGCCTGGGACTATCGGTCCAAAACATTCAGTACTTC. Its protein is CASSLGLSVQNIQYF.

A note on this clone: It may be a read error: a sequence one base away is much more abundant. The rearrangement uses TRBV7-2 and TRBJ2-1, with 12 bases matching TRBD2. Trimming removed 5 bases from V and 4 bases from J; junction bases left unmatched: 0. Germline V gene lookup returns CDR1 SGHTA and CDR2 FQGNSA. The CDR3 runs to 14 residues. The CDR3 coding sequence is TGTGCCAGCAGCGGGACTAGCGGGTACAATGAGCAGTTCTTC. Translated: CASSGTSGYNEQFF.

This chain uses TRBV10-3 with TRBJ2-5; D call uncertain. Germline V gene data show CDR1 as ENHRY and CDR2 as SYGVKD. Trimming removed 1 base at V and 5 bases at J, with 8 bases between. The CDR3 contains 13 residues. CDR3 amino acids: CAISEWRSETQYF. The CDR3 nucleotides read TGTGCCATCAGTGAGTGGCGGAGCGAGACCCAGTACTTC.

The table lists this clone with a count of one. This chain connects TRBV30 to TRBJ1-1; D is unclear. Germline V CDR1 and CDR2: GTSNPN, SVGIG (reference sequence). The CDR3 contains 11 residues. V was trimmed by 5 bases and J by 4 bases, leaving 8 bases between them. The CDR3 DNA reads as TGTGCCTGGGGGCGGAGCACTGAAGCTTTCTTT. Protein product: CAWGRSTEAFF.

The chain joins TRBV7-3 to TRBJ2-4; the D gene is possibly TRBD1 (6 bases). Germline V CDR1 and CDR2: SGHTA, FQGTGA. The CDR3 runs to 14 residues. Trimming removed 5 bases from V and 7 bases from J, with 15 bases in between. In nucleotides, the CDR3 is TGTGCCAGCAGCCCACAGGGAAGCAATAACATTCAGTACTTC. This encodes CASSPQGSNNIQYF.

This clone was counted between two and nine times. The chain carries TRBV20-1 and TRBJ2-1; TRBD2 might be the D (5 bases). This CDR3 region has 11 residues. CDR1 is DFQATT and CDR2 is SNEGSKA in the germline V gene (reference sequence). V was shortened by 0 bases and J by 15 bases, with 12 bases between the two germline ends. In nucleotides, the CDR3 is TGCAGTGCTAGAGATCTTAGCGTGCGGTTCTTC. Residues: CSARDLSVRFF.

The rearrangement links TRBV11-3 to TRBJ1-6; the D gene is possibly TRBD1 (5 bases). Trimming cost V 0 bases and J 7 bases, with 10 bases left between them. CDR3 length equals 15 residues. Germline V gene lookup returns CDR1 SGHNT and CDR2 YENEEA. The CDR3, as DNA: TGTGCCAGCAGCTTAGATCCAGGGCACAATTCACCCCTCCACTTT. Translating gives CASSLDPGHNSPLHF.

The J gene is TRBJ1-2, the V gene TRBV20-1; unclear D gene. Between the trimmed V and J ends, which lost 3 bases and 8 bases, there was a span of 19 bases. Looked up from germline, CDR1 is DFQATT and CDR2 is SNEGSKA (reference sequence). The CDR3 length is 14 residues. This CDR3 is CSASLPERARGYTF. The CDR3 nucleotides are TGCAGTGCTAGTTTACCAGAGAGGGCCCGGGGCTACACCTTC.

This clone was counted a few times. The chain combines TRBV28 with TRBJ2-3, with TRBD2 matching 7 bases. The CDR3 spans 15 residues. V was pared by 7 bases and J by 6 bases, with 13 bases of the junction left unmatched. Germline V lookup: CDR1 MDHEN, CDR2 SYDVKM. CDR3 residues: CASTTPGLVLDTQYF. The CDR3 DNA reads as TGTGCCAGCACCACCCCTGGACTAGTCTTGGATACGCAGTATTTT.

V is TRBV28 and J is TRBJ2-1; 10 bases are shared with TRBD2. Germline CDR1 is MDHEN and CDR2 is SYDVKM. V dropped 2 bases and J dropped 5; count of bases not matched to a gene: 3. The CDR3 spans 15 residues. The CDR3 coding sequence is TGTGCCAGCAGTTTACTAGCGGGAGTAAACAATGAGCAGTTCTTC. Translating it yields CASSLLAGVNNEQFF.

The rearrangement uses TRBV27 and TRBJ1-5; D is undetermined. The V end was cut by 10 bases, the J end by 0 bases, with 10 bases between. The CDR3 spans 13 residues. The V gene's germline CDR1 is MNHEY and CDR2 SMNVEV (reference sequence). The CDR3 DNA reads as TGTGCCACCGGACTGGGTAGCAATCAGCCCCAGCATTTT. This codes for CATGLGSNQPQHF.

The genes are TRBV29-1 and TRBJ2-5; the D gene is possibly TRBD1 (5 bases). CDR3 length equals 13 residues. Per germline, CDR1 SQVTM and CDR2 ANQGSEA. V lost 8 bases, J lost 3 bases, and 16 bases lay in between. The CDR3 loop reads CSTFRAIEETQYF. The CDR3 DNA is TGCAGCACCTTCAGGGCTATCGAAGAGACCCAGTACTTC. The full variable domain, completed using reference TRBV29-1 and TRBJ2-5, is SAVISQKPSRDICQRGTSLTIQCQVDSQVTMMFWYRQQPGQSLTLIATANQGSEATYESGFVIDKFPISRPNLTFSTLTVSNMSPEDSSIYLCSTFRAIEETQYFGPGTRLLVL.

This clone showed up just a few times. This rearrangement joins TRBV6-5 to TRBJ2-2; 7 bases align to TRBD1. Trimming removed 6 bases from V and 5 bases from J; junction bases left unmatched: 3. In germline, CDR1 is MNHEY, CDR2 SVGAGI. This CDR3 is 13 amino acids long. The CDR3 sequence: CASRQGRTGELFF. In nucleotides, the CDR3 is TGTGCCAGCAGACAGGGGCGGACCGGGGAGCTGTTTTTT.

This chain joins TRBV29-1 and TRBJ1-2; 7 nucleotides line up with TRBD1. This CDR3 has 11 amino acids. V lost 5 bases, J lost 5 bases, and 2 bases stayed unmatched. The germline CDR1 and CDR2 sequences are SQVTM and ANQGSEA. The CDR3 DNA reads TGCAGCGTTTACAGGGGTTATGGCTACACCTTC. This gives the protein CSVYRGYGYTF.

V is TRBV13 and J is TRBJ2-3; tentative D call: TRBD2 (6 bases). Trimming stripped 3 bases from V and 3 bases from J, with 13 bases between. Per germline, CDR1 PRHDT and CDR2 FYEKMQ (reference sequence). The CDR3 runs 15 residues. Here the CDR3 reads CASSFRPGRTDTQYF. In nucleotides, the CDR3 is TGTGCCAGCAGCTTCCGTCCGGGGAGGACAGATACGCAGTATTTT. The full variable domain, with the rest looked up from reference TRBV13 and TRBJ2-3, is AAGVIQSPRHLIKEKRETATLKCYPIPRHDTVYWYQQGPGQDPQFLISFYEKMQSDKGSIPDRFSAQQFSDYHSELNMSSLELGDSALYFCASSFRPGRTDTQYFGPGTRLTVL.